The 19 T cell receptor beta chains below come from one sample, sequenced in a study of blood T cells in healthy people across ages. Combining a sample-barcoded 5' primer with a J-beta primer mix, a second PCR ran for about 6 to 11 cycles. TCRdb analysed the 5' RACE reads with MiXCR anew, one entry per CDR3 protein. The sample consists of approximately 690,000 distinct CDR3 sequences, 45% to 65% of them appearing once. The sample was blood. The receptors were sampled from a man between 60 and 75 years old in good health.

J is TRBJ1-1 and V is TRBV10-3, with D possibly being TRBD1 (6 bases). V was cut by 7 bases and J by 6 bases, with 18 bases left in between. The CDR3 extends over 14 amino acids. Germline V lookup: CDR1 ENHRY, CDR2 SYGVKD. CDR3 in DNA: TGTGCCATCAATATCGGGGGCGTGGGGGCTGAAGCTTTCTTT. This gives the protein CAINIGGVGAEAFF.

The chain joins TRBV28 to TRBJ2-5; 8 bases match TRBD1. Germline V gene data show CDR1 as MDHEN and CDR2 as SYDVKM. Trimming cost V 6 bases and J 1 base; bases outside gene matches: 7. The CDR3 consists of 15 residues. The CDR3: CASRTTQGAQETQYF. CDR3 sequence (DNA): TGTGCCAGCAGGACGACCCAGGGGGCCCAAGAGACCCAGTACTTC.

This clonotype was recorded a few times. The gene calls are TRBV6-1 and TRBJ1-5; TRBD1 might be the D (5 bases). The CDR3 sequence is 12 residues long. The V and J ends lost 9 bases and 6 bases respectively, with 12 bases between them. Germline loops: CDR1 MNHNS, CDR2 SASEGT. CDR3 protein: CASGTSGQPQHF. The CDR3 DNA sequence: TGTGCCAGTGGGACGTCGGGTCAGCCCCAGCATTTT.

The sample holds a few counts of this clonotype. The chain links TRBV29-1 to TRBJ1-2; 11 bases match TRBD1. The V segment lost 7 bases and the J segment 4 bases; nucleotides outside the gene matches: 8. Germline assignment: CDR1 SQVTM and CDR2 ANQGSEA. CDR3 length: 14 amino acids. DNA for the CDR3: TGCAGCGCATGGACAGGGGGCGCCGGCTATGGCTACACCTTC. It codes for CSAWTGGAGYGYTF. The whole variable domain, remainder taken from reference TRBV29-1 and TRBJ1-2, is SAVISQKPSRDICQRGTSLTIQCQVDSQVTMMFWYRQQPGQSLTLIATANQGSEATYESGFVIDKFPISRPNLTFSTLTVSNMSPEDSSIYLCSAWTGGAGYGYTFGSGTRLTVV.

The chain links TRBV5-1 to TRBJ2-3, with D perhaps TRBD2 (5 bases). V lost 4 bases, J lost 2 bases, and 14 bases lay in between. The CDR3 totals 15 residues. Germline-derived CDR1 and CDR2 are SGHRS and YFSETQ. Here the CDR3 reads CASSADSLYTDTQYF. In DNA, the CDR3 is TGCGCCAGCAGCGCGGACTCTCTATACACAGATACGCAGTATTTT.

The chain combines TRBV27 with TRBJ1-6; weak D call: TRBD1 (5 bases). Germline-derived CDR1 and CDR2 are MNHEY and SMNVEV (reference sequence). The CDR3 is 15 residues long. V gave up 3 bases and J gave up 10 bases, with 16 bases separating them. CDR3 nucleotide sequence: TGTGCCAGCAGTTTGATAGGGGAAGGGCGATCACCCCTCCACTTT. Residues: CASSLIGEGRSPLHF.

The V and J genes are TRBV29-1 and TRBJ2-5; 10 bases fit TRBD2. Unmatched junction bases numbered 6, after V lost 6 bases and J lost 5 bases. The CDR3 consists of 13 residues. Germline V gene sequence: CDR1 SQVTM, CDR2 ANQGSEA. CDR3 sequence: CSVVAGGYETQYF. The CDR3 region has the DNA TGCAGCGTGGTAGCGGGGGGCTATGAGACCCAGTACTTC.

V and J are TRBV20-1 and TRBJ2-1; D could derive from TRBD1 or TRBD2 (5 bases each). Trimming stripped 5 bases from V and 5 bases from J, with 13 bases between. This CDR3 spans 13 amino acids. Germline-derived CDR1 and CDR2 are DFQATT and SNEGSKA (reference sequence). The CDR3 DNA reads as TGCAGTGCTTTGAGGGGTTCGAACAATGAGCAGTTCTTC. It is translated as CSALRGSNNEQFF.

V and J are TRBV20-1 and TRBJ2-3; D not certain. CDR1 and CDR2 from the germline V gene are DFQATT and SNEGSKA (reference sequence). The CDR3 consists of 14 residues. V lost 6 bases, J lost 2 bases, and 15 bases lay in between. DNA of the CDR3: TGCAGTGCGGCGGTTCGGTTCACCACAGATACGCAGTATTTT. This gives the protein CSAAVRFTTDTQYF.

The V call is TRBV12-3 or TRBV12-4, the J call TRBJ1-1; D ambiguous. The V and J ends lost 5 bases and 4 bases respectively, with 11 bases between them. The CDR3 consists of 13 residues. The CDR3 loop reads CASSIQRGTEAFF. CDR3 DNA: TGTGCCAGCAGTATACAACGGGGCACTGAAGCTTTCTTT.

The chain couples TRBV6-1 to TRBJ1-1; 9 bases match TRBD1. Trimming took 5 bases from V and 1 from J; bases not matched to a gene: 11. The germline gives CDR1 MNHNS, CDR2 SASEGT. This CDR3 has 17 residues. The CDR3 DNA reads TGTGCCAGCAGTCGATGGGACAGGGCCACAACGAACACTGAAGCTTTCTTT. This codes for CASSRWDRATTNTEAFF.

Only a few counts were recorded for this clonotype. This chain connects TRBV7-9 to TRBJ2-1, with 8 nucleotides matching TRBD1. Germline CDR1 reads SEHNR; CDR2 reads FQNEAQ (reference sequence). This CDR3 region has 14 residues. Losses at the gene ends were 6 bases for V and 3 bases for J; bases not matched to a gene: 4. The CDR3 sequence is CASRGQGYYNEQFF. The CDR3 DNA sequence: TGTGCCAGCAGAGGACAGGGCTACTACAATGAGCAGTTCTTC.

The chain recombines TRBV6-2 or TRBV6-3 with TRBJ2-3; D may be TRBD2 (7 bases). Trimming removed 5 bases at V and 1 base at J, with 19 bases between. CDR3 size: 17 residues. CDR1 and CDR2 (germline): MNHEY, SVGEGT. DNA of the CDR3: TGTGCCAGCAGTGGGGGGGGGCACCGGACGGGCACAGATACGCAGTATTTT. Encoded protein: CASSGGGHRTGTDTQYF.

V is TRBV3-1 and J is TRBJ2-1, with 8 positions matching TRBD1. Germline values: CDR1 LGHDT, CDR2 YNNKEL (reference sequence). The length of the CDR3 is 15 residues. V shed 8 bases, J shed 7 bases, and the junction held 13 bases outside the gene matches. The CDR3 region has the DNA TGTGCCAGCGCCCGGCCAGGACAGGGTACGAATGAGCAGTTCTTC. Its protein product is CASARPGQGTNEQFF.

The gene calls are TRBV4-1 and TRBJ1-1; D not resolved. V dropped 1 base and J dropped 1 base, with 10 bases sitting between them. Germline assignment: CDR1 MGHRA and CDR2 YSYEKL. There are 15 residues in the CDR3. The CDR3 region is CASSQGSGRNTEAFF. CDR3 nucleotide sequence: TGCGCCAGCAGCCAAGGATCGGGGAGGAACACTGAAGCTTTCTTT.

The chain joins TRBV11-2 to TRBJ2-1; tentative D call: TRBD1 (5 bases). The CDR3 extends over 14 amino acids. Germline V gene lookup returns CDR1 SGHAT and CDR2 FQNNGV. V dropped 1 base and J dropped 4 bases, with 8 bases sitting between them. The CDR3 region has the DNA TGTGCCAGCAGCTTAGGGACAAGGTACAATGAGCAGTTCTTC. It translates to CASSLGTRYNEQFF.

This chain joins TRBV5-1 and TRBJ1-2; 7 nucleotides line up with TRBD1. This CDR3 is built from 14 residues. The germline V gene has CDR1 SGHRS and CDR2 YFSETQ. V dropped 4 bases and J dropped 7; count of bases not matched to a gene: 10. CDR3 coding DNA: TGCGCCAGCAGCCCTAGACAGGGAAGAAGTGGCTACACCTTC. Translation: CASSPRQGRSGYTF.

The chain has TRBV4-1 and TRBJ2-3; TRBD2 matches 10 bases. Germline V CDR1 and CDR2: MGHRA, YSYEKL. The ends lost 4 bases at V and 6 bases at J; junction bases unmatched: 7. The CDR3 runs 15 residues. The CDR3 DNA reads TGCGCCAGCAGCCTCAGCGGGGGGGCCATGGATACGCAGTATTTT. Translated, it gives CASSLSGGAMDTQYF.

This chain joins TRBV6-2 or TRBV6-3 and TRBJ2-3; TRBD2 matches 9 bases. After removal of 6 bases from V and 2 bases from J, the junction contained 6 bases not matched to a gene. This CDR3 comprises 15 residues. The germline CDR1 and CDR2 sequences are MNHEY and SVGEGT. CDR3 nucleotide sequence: TGTGCCAGCAGATCCCTAGCGGGGCCCACAGATACGCAGTATTTT. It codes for CASRSLAGPTDTQYF.